Given below is one T cell receptor beta chain in context. Its antigen remains unidentified. Expressed TCRB transcripts were sequenced because the entire RNA isolate underwent reverse transcription. Approximately 3.6 million reads, on average, came from each naive, central memory and regulatory T cell sample. Measured with immunoSEQ multiplex PCR; TCRdb has only the in-frame clones, and not every one. Among a few hundred thousand clones listed, over 8.5% were seen once. The V gene end was trimmed by 3 bases and the J gene end by 0 bases; junction bases not matched to a gene: 4. The CDR3 runs to 15 residues. CDR1 is ENHRY, CDR2 SYGVKD, per germline. The sample belongs to a study of beta chain features in type 1 diabetes. Study results and caveats: Moderately but significantly shorter TCRB CDR3s were found in Type 1 diabetes patients in all four CD4+ subsets.

Sequencing used central memory CD4+ T cells from blood. This receptor was obtained from a man between 25 and 39 years old with type 1 diabetes. The chain is built from TRBV10-3 and TRBJ2-5, with 7 bases that match TRBD2. CDR3 sequence reads: CAISDSREDQETQYF. CDR3 in DNA: TGTGCCATCAGTGATTCTCGGGAGGACCAAGAGACCCAGTACTTC.